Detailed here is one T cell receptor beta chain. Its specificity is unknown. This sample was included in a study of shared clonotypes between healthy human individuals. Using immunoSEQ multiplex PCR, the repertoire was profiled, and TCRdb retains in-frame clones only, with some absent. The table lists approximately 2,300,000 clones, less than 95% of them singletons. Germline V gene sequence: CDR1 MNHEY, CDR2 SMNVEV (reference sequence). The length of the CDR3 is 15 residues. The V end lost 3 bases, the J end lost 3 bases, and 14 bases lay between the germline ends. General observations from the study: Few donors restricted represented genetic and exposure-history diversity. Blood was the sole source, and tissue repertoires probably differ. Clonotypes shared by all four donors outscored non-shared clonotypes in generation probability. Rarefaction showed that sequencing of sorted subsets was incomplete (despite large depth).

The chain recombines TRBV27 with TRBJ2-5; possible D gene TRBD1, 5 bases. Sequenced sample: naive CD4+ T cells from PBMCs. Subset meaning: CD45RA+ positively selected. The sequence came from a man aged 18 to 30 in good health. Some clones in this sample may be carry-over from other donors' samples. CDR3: CASSLLGPGKETQYF. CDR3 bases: TGTGCCAGCAGTTTGTTAGGGCCAGGGAAAGAGACCCAGTACTTC.